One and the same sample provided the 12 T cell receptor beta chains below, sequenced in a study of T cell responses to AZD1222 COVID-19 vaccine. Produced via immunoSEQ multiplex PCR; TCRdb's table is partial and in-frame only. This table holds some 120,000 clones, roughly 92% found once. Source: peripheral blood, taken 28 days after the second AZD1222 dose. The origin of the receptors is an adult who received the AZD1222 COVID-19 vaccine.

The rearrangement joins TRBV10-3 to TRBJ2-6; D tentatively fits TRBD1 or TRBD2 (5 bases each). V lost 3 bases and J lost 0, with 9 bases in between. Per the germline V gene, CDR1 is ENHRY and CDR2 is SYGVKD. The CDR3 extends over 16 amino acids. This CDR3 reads CAISDGTLSGANVLTF. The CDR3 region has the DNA TGTGCCATCAGTGATGGGACCCTCTCTGGGGCCAACGTCCTGACTTTC.

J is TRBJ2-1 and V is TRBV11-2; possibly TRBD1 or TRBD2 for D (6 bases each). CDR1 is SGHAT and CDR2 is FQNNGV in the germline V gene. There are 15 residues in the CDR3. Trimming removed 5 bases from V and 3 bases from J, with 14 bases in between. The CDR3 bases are TGTGCCAGCAGCCAGGTAGGGGGGTACTACAATGAGCAGTTCTTC. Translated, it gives CASSQVGGYYNEQFF.

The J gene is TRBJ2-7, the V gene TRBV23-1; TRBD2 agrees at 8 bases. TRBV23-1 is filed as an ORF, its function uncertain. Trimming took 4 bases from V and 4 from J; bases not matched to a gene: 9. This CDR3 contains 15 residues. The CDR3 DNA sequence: TGCGCCAGCAGTCCCCGGACTAGCAGGAGATACGAGCAGTACTTC. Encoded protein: CASSPRTSRRYEQYF.

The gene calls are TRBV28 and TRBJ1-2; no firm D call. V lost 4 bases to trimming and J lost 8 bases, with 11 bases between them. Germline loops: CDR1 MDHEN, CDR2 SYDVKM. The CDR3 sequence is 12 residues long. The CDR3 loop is CASSWALGGYTF. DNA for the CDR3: TGTGCCAGCAGTTGGGCACTTGGAGGCTACACCTTC.

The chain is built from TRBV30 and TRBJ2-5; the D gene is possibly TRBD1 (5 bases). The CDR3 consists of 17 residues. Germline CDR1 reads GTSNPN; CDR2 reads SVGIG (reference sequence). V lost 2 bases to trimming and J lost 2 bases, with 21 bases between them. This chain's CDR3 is CAWSSGYFGDGQETQYF. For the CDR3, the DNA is TGTGCCTGGAGTTCAGGGTATTTCGGTGATGGACAAGAGACCCAGTACTTC.

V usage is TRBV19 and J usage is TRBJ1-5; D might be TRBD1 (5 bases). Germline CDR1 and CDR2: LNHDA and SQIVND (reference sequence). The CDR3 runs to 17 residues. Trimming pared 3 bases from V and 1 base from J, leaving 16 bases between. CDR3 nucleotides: TGTGCCAGTAGTATCGGCCGCCGGGACGCAAGCAATCAGCCCCAGCATTTT. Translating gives CASSIGRRDASNQPQHF.

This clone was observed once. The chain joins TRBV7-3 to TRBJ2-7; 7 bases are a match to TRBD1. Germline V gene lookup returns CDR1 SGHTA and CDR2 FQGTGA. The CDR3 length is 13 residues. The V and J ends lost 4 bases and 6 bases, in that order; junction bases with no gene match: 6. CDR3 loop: CASSSRQGGEQYF. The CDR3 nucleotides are TGTGCCAGCAGCTCGCGACAGGGTGGCGAGCAGTACTTC.

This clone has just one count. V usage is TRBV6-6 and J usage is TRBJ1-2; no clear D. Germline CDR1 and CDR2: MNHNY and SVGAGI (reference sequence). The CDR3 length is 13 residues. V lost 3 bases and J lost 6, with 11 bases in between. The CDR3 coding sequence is TGTGCCAGCAGTTATGACCGGACCAATGGCTACACCTTC. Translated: CASSYDRTNGYTF.

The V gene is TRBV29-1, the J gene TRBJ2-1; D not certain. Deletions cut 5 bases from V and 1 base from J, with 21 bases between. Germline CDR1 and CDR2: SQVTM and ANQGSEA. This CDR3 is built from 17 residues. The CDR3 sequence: CSVITADLAISYNEQFF. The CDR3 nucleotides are TGCAGCGTTATAACAGCCGATCTTGCCATTTCCTACAATGAGCAGTTCTTC.

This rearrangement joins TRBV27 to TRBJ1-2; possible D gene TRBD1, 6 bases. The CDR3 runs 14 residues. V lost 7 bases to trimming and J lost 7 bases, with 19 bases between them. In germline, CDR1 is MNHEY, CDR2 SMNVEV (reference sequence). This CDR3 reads CASIQNWGAGGYTF. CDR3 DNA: TGTGCCAGCATCCAAAATTGGGGGGCAGGTGGCTACACCTTC.

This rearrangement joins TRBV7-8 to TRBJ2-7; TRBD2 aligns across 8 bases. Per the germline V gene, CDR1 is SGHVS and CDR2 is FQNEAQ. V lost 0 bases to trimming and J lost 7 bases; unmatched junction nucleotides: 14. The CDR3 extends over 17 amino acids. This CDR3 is CASSLAQFGTRTKEQYF. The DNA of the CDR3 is TGTGCCAGCAGCTTAGCGCAATTCGGGACTAGGACGAAGGAGCAGTACTTC.

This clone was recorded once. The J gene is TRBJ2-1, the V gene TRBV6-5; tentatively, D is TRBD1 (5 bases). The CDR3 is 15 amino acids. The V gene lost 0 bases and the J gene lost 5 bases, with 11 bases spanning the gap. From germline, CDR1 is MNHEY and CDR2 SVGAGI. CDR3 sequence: CASSYSARVDNEQFF. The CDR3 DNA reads TGTGCCAGCAGTTACTCCGCCAGGGTGGACAATGAGCAGTTCTTC.